Listed here are 23 T cell receptor beta chains from one sample, sequenced in a study of shared clonotypes between healthy human individuals. Profiling relied on immunoSEQ multiplex PCR, and the TCRdb table lists in-frame clones only, not all of them. Seen here are around 690,000 clones, roughly 87% observed once, and the top ten hold 30% to 40%. The sequenced material came from memory CD8+ T cells from PBMCs. The subset here: CD45RO+ cells pooled with CCR7-negative TemRA cells. These receptors were collected from a man younger than 35 in good health. Some clones in this sample may be carry-over from other donors' samples.

The chain joins TRBV7-2 to TRBJ2-1, with D possibly TRBD1 on 7 matching bases. CDR3 length equals 15 residues. With 5 bases removed from V and 1 base from J, the gap between germline ends came to 12 bases. Germline CDR1 SGHTA, CDR2 FQGNSA. The CDR3 DNA reads TGTGCCAGCAGCCAACAGGGGACTTCCTACAATGAGCAGTTCTTC. This gives the protein CASSQQGTSYNEQFF.

The chain has TRBV21-1 and TRBJ1-4; TRBD1, as called in the table, went unchecked against the DNA. TRBV21-1 is a documented pseudogene. The CDR3 has 15 residues. The CDR3 loop reads CASSKEGTGDEKLFF. The CDR3 DNA follows: TGTGCCAGCAGCAAAGAGGGGACAGGAGATGAAAAACTGTTTTTT.

The chain joins TRBV27 to TRBJ1-4; no clear D. Germline V gene data show CDR1 as MNHEY and CDR2 as SMNVEV (reference sequence). V shed 5 bases and J shed 0 bases, with 10 bases lying between them. The length of the CDR3 is 15 residues. CDR3 DNA sequence: TGTGCCAGCAGTGCCTACAGAGCAACTAATGAAAAACTGTTTTTT. As protein: CASSAYRATNEKLFF.

The chain has TRBV11-2 and TRBJ1-1; possibly TRBD1 for D (5 bases). The V end lost 1 base, the J end lost 8 bases, and 14 bases lay between the germline ends. Germline-derived CDR1 and CDR2 are SGHAT and FQNNGV. The CDR3 extends over 14 amino acids. The CDR3 spells CASSLGLRGTEAFF. Written as DNA, the CDR3 is TGTGCCAGCAGCTTAGGCCTCCGGGGGACCGAAGCTTTCTTT.

This chain uses TRBV28 with TRBJ2-3, with 8 bases identical to TRBD1. This CDR3 has 14 residues. The J segment lost 10 bases and the V segment lost 5 bases, leaving 11 bases of the junction unmatched. Germline values: CDR1 MDHEN, CDR2 SYDVKM. DNA of the CDR3: TGTGCCAGCAGTCCGGGTCCACAGGGGGATCCGCAGTATTTT. Encoded protein: CASSPGPQGDPQYF. The full variable domain, with the rest looked up from reference TRBV28 and TRBJ2-3, is DVKVTQSSRYLVKRTGEKVFLECVQDMDHENMFWYRQDPGLGLRLIYFSYDVKMKEKGDIPEGYSVSREKKERFSLILESASTNQTSMYLCASSPGPQGDPQYFGPGTRLTVL.

V usage is TRBV9 and J usage is TRBJ2-7, with D tentatively TRBD2 (6 bases). The CDR3 loop spans 14 amino acids. The V and J ends lost 4 bases and 2 bases respectively, with 13 bases between them. Germline CDR1 and CDR2: SGDLS and YYNGEE. CDR3: CASSKGTFPYEQYF. The CDR3 nucleotides are TGTGCCAGCAGCAAAGGGACTTTCCCCTACGAGCAGTACTTC.

The chain couples TRBV5-8 to TRBJ2-7; the D call may be TRBD1 or TRBD2 (5 bases each). Germline loops: CDR1 SGHTS, CDR2 YDEGEE. This CDR3 spans 14 amino acids. The V and J ends lost 0 bases and 2 bases respectively, with 9 bases between them. DNA of the CDR3: TGTGCCAGCAGCTTGGGGGACGGAGCCTACGAGCAGTACTTC. As protein: CASSLGDGAYEQYF.

The chain couples TRBV6-1 to TRBJ1-1; a weak D match, TRBD1 (5 bases). Trimming took 4 bases from V and 0 from J, leaving 12 bases between them. CDR3 length: 15 amino acids. CDR1 is MNHNS, CDR2 SASEGT, per germline. In nucleotides, the CDR3 is TGTGCCAGCAGTGGTAGACAGAGCATGAACACTGAAGCTTTCTTT. Protein product: CASSGRQSMNTEAFF.

On this clone itself: The sample contains more than one DNA sequence encoding this CDR3. CDR3 coding DNA: TGTGCCAGCAGTTTATTAGGCCCTAATGAAAAACTGTTTTTT. Protein sequence: CASSLLGPNEKLFF. V is TRBV27 and J is TRBJ1-4; D is undetermined. The CDR3 length is 14 residues. V was shortened by 1 base and J by 3 bases, with 6 bases between the two germline ends. CDR1 MNHEY and CDR2 SMNVEV come from the germline V gene (reference sequence).

The chain uses TRBV6-1 and TRBJ2-1, with D perhaps matching TRBD1 (6 bases). Trimming removed 8 bases at V and 4 bases at J, with 9 bases between. Germline CDR1 MNHNS, CDR2 SASEGT. This CDR3 region has 12 residues. DNA of the CDR3: TGTGCCAGCCGGGACAAATACAATGAGCAGTTCTTC. Amino acids: CASRDKYNEQFF.

The CDR3 DNA reads TGTGCCAGCAGTACCCCGGGAAACTCCTACGAGCAGTACTTC. It codes for CASSTPGNSYEQYF. This chain joins TRBV28 and TRBJ2-7; a weak D match, TRBD2 (5 bases). Trimming removed 5 bases from V and 0 bases from J, with 11 bases in between. Germline loops: CDR1 MDHEN, CDR2 SYDVKM. The CDR3 contains 14 residues.

The chain combines TRBV18 with TRBJ2-6; the match to TRBD1 covers 7 bases. Germline V gene lookup returns CDR1 KGHSH and CDR2 LQKENI. V was pared by 2 bases and J by 4 bases, with 11 bases of the junction left unmatched. The CDR3 contains 18 residues. CDR3 sequence: CASSPDRVQSFGANVLTF. CDR3 sequence (DNA): TGTGCCAGCTCACCAGACAGGGTCCAGTCATTCGGGGCCAACGTCCTGACTTTC.

This chain uses TRBV7-6 with TRBJ2-1; 12 bases match TRBD2. The V and J ends lost 5 bases and 0 bases, in that order; junction bases with no gene match: 11. This CDR3 region has 19 residues. Germline V CDR1 and CDR2: SGHVS, FNYEAQ. CDR3 sequence (DNA): TGTGCCAGCAGCCCCGCCGGGACTAGCGGGTTGAGCTCCTACAATGAGCAGTTCTTC. This encodes CASSPAGTSGLSSYNEQFF.

This sequence joins TRBV4-3 and TRBJ2-5; maybe TRBD2 (6 bases). V gave up 0 bases and J gave up 5 bases, with 10 bases separating them. Germline-derived CDR1 and CDR2 are LGHNA and YSLEER. CDR3 length equals 14 residues. DNA for the CDR3: TGCGCCAGCAGCCAAGAAGAGCGGGCGGAGACCCAGTACTTC. It specifies CASSQEERAETQYF.

V usage is TRBV28 and J usage is TRBJ2-7; the D is unclear. Trimming removed 6 bases from V and 4 bases from J, with 16 bases in between. Germline assignment: CDR1 MDHEN and CDR2 SYDVKM. CDR3 length equals 14 residues. CDR3 nucleotide sequence: TGTGCCAGCAGCTGGGTCGTCTATCCATACGAGCAGTACTTC. This gives the protein CASSWVVYPYEQYF.

In DNA form, the CDR3 reads TGTGCCAGCAGGAGCCTGGCTGGATCAGATACGCAGTATTTT. Encoded protein: CASRSLAGSDTQYF. J is TRBJ2-3 and V is TRBV27; D is ambiguous. V gave up 6 bases and J gave up 4 bases, with 14 bases separating them. The CDR3 is made up of 14 amino acids. Germline V CDR1 and CDR2: MNHEY, SMNVEV (reference sequence).

The genes are TRBV6-5 and TRBJ1-1; D might be TRBD1 (6 bases). V was cut by 6 bases and J by 2 bases, with 13 bases left in between. In germline, CDR1 is MNHEY, CDR2 SVGAGI. This CDR3 comprises 14 residues. The CDR3 loop reads CASSERGHNTEAFF. CDR3 sequence (DNA): TGTGCCAGCAGCGAGCGGGGACACAACACTGAAGCTTTCTTT.

The CDR3: CATAYGPWNTEAFF. Here the CDR3 DNA reads TGTGCCACCGCTTACGGACCGTGGAACACTGAAGCTTTCTTT. This chain uses TRBV19 with TRBJ1-1; D gene uncertain. Trimming left V 10 bases short and J 1 base short, with 16 bases between. Germline CDR1 reads LNHDA; CDR2 reads SQIVND (reference sequence). The CDR3 totals 14 residues.

The chain combines TRBV7-9 with TRBJ1-4; D is unclear. There are 14 residues in the CDR3. V was cut by 11 bases and J by 0 bases, with 13 bases left in between. Germline CDR1 reads SEHNR; CDR2 reads FQNEAQ (reference sequence). The CDR3: CAFLDPATNEKLFF. CDR3 nucleotides: TGTGCCTTCCTCGATCCGGCAACTAATGAAAAACTGTTTTTT.

The rearrangement uses TRBV10-3 and TRBJ2-7, with 9 bases aligning to TRBD2. Germline V gene data show CDR1 as ENHRY and CDR2 as SYGVKD. The CDR3 runs 14 residues. V shed 4 bases, J shed 6 bases, and the junction held 7 bases outside the gene matches. As DNA, the CDR3 is TGTGCCATCAGTGCTCCCATACTAGCGGGCGAGCAGTACTTC. It is translated as CAISAPILAGEQYF.

This chain connects TRBV6-1 to TRBJ1-1; D not resolved. This CDR3 is 13 amino acids long. The V end lost 4 bases, the J end lost 4 bases, and 10 bases lay between the germline ends. From germline, CDR1 is MNHNS and CDR2 SASEGT. In DNA form, the CDR3 reads TGTGCCAGCAGTGTCCGGTGGGTCACTGAAGCTTTCTTT. Translated: CASSVRWVTEAFF.

This rearrangement joins TRBV27 to TRBJ1-2; TRBD1 aligns across 9 bases. Germline values: CDR1 MNHEY, CDR2 SMNVEV (reference sequence). The CDR3 contains 15 residues. V was pared by 2 bases and J by 3 bases, with 4 bases of the junction left unmatched. The CDR3 is CASSLGRDRDYGYTF. Here the CDR3 DNA reads TGTGCCAGCAGTTTAGGACGGGACAGGGACTATGGCTACACCTTC.

The J gene is TRBJ2-5, the V gene TRBV28; D might be TRBD2 (6 bases). Trimming left V 6 bases short and J 3 bases short, with 11 bases between. Germline-derived CDR1 and CDR2 are MDHEN and SYDVKM. The CDR3 is made up of 13 amino acids. CDR3 amino acids: CASRMRGKETQYF. CDR3 bases: TGTGCCAGCAGGATGCGGGGAAAAGAGACCCAGTACTTC.